This T cell receptor beta chain appears in the sequencing data of a study of response to subunit inactivated influenza vaccine. Study conclusions and caveats: There was a suggestion from the authors that each seasonal influenza vaccination recruits few new T cells.

In regard to this clonotype: Its cognate antigen is unknown.

CDR1 and CDR2 from the germline V gene are SGHRS and YFSETQ. This CDR3 region has 17 residues. V was clipped by 4 bases and J by 1 base, with 17 bases between them. TCRdb re-called the RT-PCR reads with MiXCR, one entry per CDR3 protein. The sample consists of 500,000 to 600,000 distinct CDR3 sequences, about an eighth of them appearing once. Here the sequenced sample was PBMCs from blood, taken about 40 days after vaccination. The sequence was collected from a man aged 50-59 years who received an inactivated influenza vaccine. This chain uses TRBV5-1 with TRBJ2-2; the D gene is possibly TRBD1 (5 bases). CDR3 nucleotide sequence: TGCGCCAGCAGCCCCGACAGATACTCCATGAACACCGGGGAGCTGTTTTTT. Translation gives CASSPDRYSMNTGELFF.